The 28 T cell receptor beta chains in this list originate from one sample, sequenced in a study of blood T cell repertoires in COVID-19. Sequencing used immunoSEQ multiplex PCR; TCRdb keeps in-frame clones, though not all of them. The sample contains around 200,000 clones, 70% to 85% of which appear only once. Sequenced: peripheral blood. These receptors all stem from a human donor in a cohort sampled during active COVID-19.

V gene TRBV5-1 combines with J gene TRBJ2-1, with a weak D call TRBD1 (5 bases). This CDR3 comprises 13 residues. Trimming shortened V by 4 bases and J by 6 bases, and 11 bases separated the two germline ends. The germline CDR1 and CDR2 sequences are SGHRS and YFSETQ. The DNA of the CDR3 is TGCGCCAGCAGCGCGGACACTCGCAATGAGCAGTTCTTC. It specifies CASSADTRNEQFF.

This clone was recorded once. The chain recombines TRBV6-6 with TRBJ2-1, with TRBD1 matching over 9 bases. The germline gives CDR1 MNHNY, CDR2 SVGAGI (reference sequence). The CDR3 is made up of 15 amino acids. V shed 5 bases, J shed 7 bases, and the junction held 9 bases outside the gene matches. CDR3 nucleotides: TGTGCCAGCAGTAAACCGGGACAGGGAAAGAATGAGCAGTTCTTC. This translates into CASSKPGQGKNEQFF.

This rearrangement joins TRBV3-1 (or the pseudogene TRBV3-2) to TRBJ2-5, with TRBD2 matching over 12 bases. Germline lookup yields CDR1 LGHDT and CDR2 YNNKEL (reference sequence). This CDR3 comprises 15 residues. The trim removed 4 bases at V and 3 bases at J, leaving 3 bases unmatched. The CDR3 coding sequence is TGTGCCAGCAGCCTGACTAGCGGGGGCAAAGAGACCCAGTACTTC. Protein: CASSLTSGGKETQYF.

The genes are TRBV27 and TRBJ2-7, with 8 bases lining up with TRBD1. The CDR3 runs to 15 residues. Trimming at V came to 3 bases and at J to 3 bases, leaving 7 bases not matched to a gene. The V gene's germline CDR1 is MNHEY and CDR2 SMNVEV (reference sequence). CDR3: CASSFDGTGFYEQYF. In nucleotides, the CDR3 is TGTGCCAGCAGTTTCGATGGGACAGGTTTCTACGAGCAGTACTTC.

The V gene is TRBV7-2, the J gene TRBJ2-4; D might be TRBD2 (6 bases). With 5 bases removed from V and 5 bases from J, the gap between germline ends came to 13 bases. CDR3 length: 14 amino acids. Germline-derived CDR1 and CDR2 are SGHTA and FQGNSA. The CDR3 region is CASSLTGSQNIQYF. The CDR3 DNA reads TGTGCCAGCAGCCTGACCGGGAGCCAAAACATTCAGTACTTC.

The chain uses TRBV25-1 and TRBJ2-7; 8 nucleotides agree with TRBD1. Germline trimming cut 3 bases from V and 3 bases from J; bases unmatched to any gene: 7. Looked up from germline, CDR1 is MGHDK and CDR2 is SYGVNS. The CDR3 has 15 amino acids. The CDR3: CASSDPDRDHYEQYF. DNA of the CDR3: TGTGCCAGCAGTGATCCGGACAGGGATCACTACGAGCAGTACTTC.

This chain joins TRBV29-1 and TRBJ2-5, with a weak D call TRBD2 (6 bases). The CDR3 extends over 16 amino acids. CDR1 and CDR2 from the germline V gene are SQVTM and ANQGSEA. V was trimmed by 3 bases and J by 5 bases, leaving 22 bases between them. The CDR3 nucleotides are TGCAGCGTTGAGTCTCCGGGCCCCGGGGGATGGGAGACCCAGTACTTC. Its protein product is CSVESPGPGGWETQYF.

This clone was seen once. This chain links TRBV6-5 with TRBJ1-2; D call uncertain. V lost 6 bases and J lost 3, with 17 bases in between. Per the germline V gene, CDR1 is MNHEY and CDR2 is SVGAGI. The CDR3 length is 15 residues. The chain's CDR3 is CASSSPQELYYGYTF. As DNA, the CDR3 is TGTGCCAGCAGCTCCCCCCAGGAATTATACTATGGCTACACCTTC.

The chain employs TRBV6-6 and TRBJ1-3, with TRBD1 identical over 7 bases. The J segment lost 2 bases and the V segment lost 10 bases, leaving 8 bases of the junction unmatched. CDR3 length equals 14 residues. Germline V CDR1 and CDR2: MNHNY, SVGAGI (reference sequence). The CDR3 nucleotides are TGTGCCACCCAGACAGGGATCGCTGGAAACACCATATATTTT. It encodes CATQTGIAGNTIYF.

V usage is TRBV5-4 and J usage is TRBJ2-7, with a weak D call TRBD2 (6 bases). CDR3 length: 14 residues. V was shortened by 7 bases and J by 0 bases, with 14 bases between the two germline ends. Germline V gene data show CDR1 as SGHNT and CDR2 as YYREEE (reference sequence). As DNA, the CDR3 is TGTGCCAGCTCAGACTGGGGGGACTCCTACGAGCAGTACTTC. Protein sequence: CASSDWGDSYEQYF.

With respect to this clone: This sample also contains other DNA sequences that code for the same CDR3. V gene TRBV6-2 or TRBV6-3 combines with J gene TRBJ1-1; no clear D gene. Germline CDR1 reads MNHEY; CDR2 reads SVGEGT. The length of the CDR3 is 13 residues. V gave up 0 bases and J gave up 2 bases, with 4 bases separating them. The CDR3 is CASSYSANTEAFF. The CDR3 bases are TGTGCCAGCAGTTACTCAGCCAACACTGAAGCTTTCTTT.

The rearrangement links TRBV7-8 to TRBJ2-7; D may be TRBD1 (6 bases). The CDR3 spans 14 residues. Trimming stripped 0 bases from V and 2 bases from J, with 8 bases between. Looked up from germline, CDR1 is SGHVS and CDR2 is FQNEAQ. The CDR3 sequence is CASSLANRAYEQYF. The CDR3, as DNA: TGTGCCAGCAGCTTAGCGAACAGGGCCTACGAGCAGTACTTC.

This chain links TRBV6-4 with TRBJ1-1; D is undetermined. V was shortened by 2 bases and J by 7 bases, with 11 bases between the two germline ends. From germline, CDR1 is MRHNA and CDR2 SNTAGT. This CDR3 is built from 13 residues. CDR3 in amino acids: CASSDVALGEAFF. CDR3 DNA: TGTGCCAGCAGTGACGTTGCTCTCGGTGAAGCTTTCTTT.

The V and J genes are TRBV3-1 (or the pseudogene TRBV3-2) and TRBJ2-5, with D tentatively TRBD1 (6 bases). Germline-derived CDR1 and CDR2 are LGHDT and YNNKEL (reference sequence). V was cut by 3 bases and J by 5 bases, with 13 bases left in between. This CDR3 spans 14 amino acids. CDR3 sequence (DNA): TGTGCCAGCAGCCAGCGTACAGGGTTGGAGACCCAGTACTTC. This sequence encodes CASSQRTGLETQYF.

This sequence joins TRBV7-9 and TRBJ1-4; 10 bases fit TRBD1. This CDR3 region has 15 residues. The germline V gene has CDR1 SEHNR and CDR2 FQNEAQ (reference sequence). J lost 11 bases, V lost 4 bases, and 10 bases had no gene match. Here the CDR3 reads CASSSPGQGMGKLFF. The CDR3 coding sequence is TGTGCCAGCAGCTCTCCGGGACAGGGGATGGGGAAACTGTTTTTT.

This rearrangement joins TRBV5-1 to TRBJ2-6, with 7 bases lining up with TRBD2. V shed 7 bases and J 2 bases; nucleotides not matched to a gene: 3. This CDR3 spans 14 amino acids. Germline V gene data show CDR1 as SGHRS and CDR2 as YFSETQ. CDR3 in amino acids: CASGEGAGANVLTF. The DNA for the CDR3 is TGCGCCAGCGGGGAGGGCGCTGGGGCCAACGTCCTGACTTTC.

The chain recombines TRBV19 with TRBJ1-6, with 7 nucleotides matching TRBD1. From germline, CDR1 is LNHDA and CDR2 SQIVND (reference sequence). V lost 5 bases to trimming and J lost 9 bases; unmatched junction nucleotides: 13. There are 16 residues in the CDR3. Here the CDR3 reads CASSPFNNRGSSPLHF. Written as DNA, the CDR3 is TGTGCCAGTAGTCCCTTCAACAACAGGGGTAGTTCACCCCTCCACTTT.

V gene TRBV7-8 combines with J gene TRBJ2-3, with TRBD2 matching over 8 bases. This CDR3 region has 16 residues. V was pared by 1 base and J by 5 bases, with 8 bases of the junction left unmatched. Germline V gene sequence: CDR1 SGHVS, CDR2 FQNEAQ. DNA for the CDR3: TGTGCCAGCAGCTTAGTCCCGGGGGGGCGTATAGATACGCAGTATTTT. Its translation: CASSLVPGGRIDTQYF.

This rearrangement joins TRBV6-5 to TRBJ1-5; 9 nucleotides agree with TRBD1. The germline V gene has CDR1 MNHEY and CDR2 SVGAGI. The ends lost 4 bases at V and 2 bases at J; junction bases unmatched: 6. The CDR3 totals 16 residues. The chain's CDR3 is CASSSGTGLGNQPQHF. The CDR3 coding sequence is TGTGCCAGCAGTTCCGGGACAGGGCTCGGCAATCAGCCCCAGCATTTT.

The chain carries TRBV19 and TRBJ2-3, with a weak D call TRBD1 (5 bases). CDR3 size: 14 residues. Trimming shortened V by 4 bases and J by 2 bases, and 10 bases separated the two germline ends. The germline CDR1 and CDR2 sequences are LNHDA and SQIVND (reference sequence). The CDR3 is CASSNQGITDTQYF. DNA of the CDR3: TGTGCCAGTAGTAATCAGGGAATCACAGATACGCAGTATTTT.

This clone was seen more than once but under ten times. This sequence joins TRBV7-9 and TRBJ1-2; 8 nucleotides align to TRBD1. J was trimmed by 5 bases and V by 5 bases; bases with no gene match: 10. The CDR3 runs 15 residues. Germline V gives CDR1 SEHNR, CDR2 FQNEAQ (reference sequence). CDR3 nucleotide sequence: TGTGCCAGCAGCGTATCCGCGGACAGGGTTTATGGCTACACCTTC. It yields the protein CASSVSADRVYGYTF. Together with reference TRBV7-9 and TRBJ1-2, the CDR3 gives the full variable domain: DTGVSQNPRHKITKRGQNVTFRCDPISEHNRLYWYRQTLGQGPEFLTYFQNEAQLEKSRLLSDRFSAERPKGSFSTLEIQRTEQGDSAMYLCASSVSADRVYGYTFGSGTRLTVV.

This chain uses TRBV19 with TRBJ2-3; a weak D match, TRBD1 (5 bases). CDR3 length: 17 amino acids. Trimming cost V 6 bases and J 0 bases, with 19 bases left between them. Germline CDR1 and CDR2: LNHDA and SQIVND (reference sequence). CDR3 nucleotides: TGTGCCAGTAGGACAGAAGCTACCTTATCGAGCACAGATACGCAGTATTTT. Translated: CASRTEATLSSTDTQYF.

This clone was seen ten or more times. The V call is TRBV5-1, the J call TRBJ2-7, with 8 bases lining up with TRBD2. V was clipped by 5 bases and J by 4 bases; unmatched bases: 11. CDR1 SGHRS and CDR2 YFSETQ come from the germline V gene. The CDR3 is made up of 15 amino acids. The CDR3 is CASRVIAGPSYEQYF. In DNA form, the CDR3 reads TGCGCCAGCAGGGTAATAGCGGGACCTTCTTACGAGCAGTACTTC.

The chain is built from TRBV13 and TRBJ2-7; 8 positions match TRBD1. CDR1 is PRHDT, CDR2 FYEKMQ, per germline (reference sequence). This CDR3 has 16 residues. V trimming: 4 bases; J trimming: 2 bases; junction bases outside the gene matches: 10. The CDR3 spells CASSSRRTGLAYEQYF. Written as DNA, the CDR3 is TGTGCCAGCAGCTCCCGGAGGACAGGGTTAGCCTACGAGCAGTACTTC.

This clone was detected a few times. This sample includes further DNA sequences coding for the same CDR3. The chain links TRBV7-9 to TRBJ1-1; 8 bases map to TRBD1. CDR1 SEHNR and CDR2 FQNEAQ come from the germline V gene (reference sequence). This CDR3 is built from 14 residues. The J segment lost 2 bases and the V segment lost 4 bases, leaving 3 bases of the junction unmatched. The CDR3 DNA reads as TGTGCCAGCAGCTCGGGGACAGGAAACACTGAAGCTTTCTTT. Translation gives CASSSGTGNTEAFF.

This chain connects TRBV3-1 (or the pseudogene TRBV3-2) to TRBJ1-2; D not resolved. The CDR3 covers 14 residues. Trimming removed 5 bases from V and 0 bases from J, with 10 bases in between. In germline, CDR1 is LGHDT, CDR2 YNNKEL (reference sequence). CDR3 sequence: CASSFLETNYGYTF. The CDR3, as DNA: TGTGCCAGCAGCTTTCTAGAAACTAACTATGGCTACACCTTC.

This chain joins TRBV30 and TRBJ2-7, with D maybe TRBD2 (6 bases). This CDR3 has 12 amino acids. Trimming removed 6 bases from V and 7 bases from J, with 16 bases in between. Germline-derived CDR1 and CDR2 are GTSNPN and SVGIG (reference sequence). The CDR3 bases are TGTGCCTGCCGTCCTCAACGGGGGGAGCAGTACTTC. Protein sequence: CACRPQRGEQYF.

The rearrangement joins TRBV5-1 to TRBJ1-4; 10 bases align to TRBD1. The CDR3 spans 16 residues. V gave up 0 bases and J gave up 7 bases; unmatched junction bases: 6. The germline gives CDR1 SGHRS, CDR2 YFSETQ. As DNA, the CDR3 is TGCGCCAGCAGCTTGGGGGGACAGGGGCCCTCTGAAAAACTGTTTTTT. Translated, it gives CASSLGGQGPSEKLFF.